The entry below describes one TCR beta chain. The sample is drawn from a study of blood T cell repertoires in COVID-19. Study-wide context: From the United States, Italy and Spain came samples of acute and convalescent COVID-19. Sources were T cells, B-cell-depleted T cells, or PBMCs; the material itself was cDNA or gDNA.

The CDR3 sequence is 18 residues long. With 4 bases clipped from V and 6 bases from J, the junction kept 15 bases outside the gene matches. Germline loops: CDR1 SGHRS, CDR2 YFSETQ. Authors' methods: How many nucleated cells were present was estimated from reference gene primer amplification. Sequencing used immunoSEQ multiplex PCR; TCRdb keeps in-frame clones, though not all of them. That table is the source of V, J and clone size, and D and trimming were worked out from the DNA. The sample contains 470,000 or so clones, 70% to 90% of which appear only once. V and J are TRBV5-1 and TRBJ2-3; 12 bases fit TRBD2. The source material was peripheral blood. This clonotype was sampled from a human donor in a cohort sampled during active COVID-19. CDR3 sequence: CASSKDPSGRATPDTQYF. The CDR3 nucleotides read TGCGCCAGCAGCAAGGATCCTAGCGGGAGGGCGACTCCGGATACGCAGTATTTT.